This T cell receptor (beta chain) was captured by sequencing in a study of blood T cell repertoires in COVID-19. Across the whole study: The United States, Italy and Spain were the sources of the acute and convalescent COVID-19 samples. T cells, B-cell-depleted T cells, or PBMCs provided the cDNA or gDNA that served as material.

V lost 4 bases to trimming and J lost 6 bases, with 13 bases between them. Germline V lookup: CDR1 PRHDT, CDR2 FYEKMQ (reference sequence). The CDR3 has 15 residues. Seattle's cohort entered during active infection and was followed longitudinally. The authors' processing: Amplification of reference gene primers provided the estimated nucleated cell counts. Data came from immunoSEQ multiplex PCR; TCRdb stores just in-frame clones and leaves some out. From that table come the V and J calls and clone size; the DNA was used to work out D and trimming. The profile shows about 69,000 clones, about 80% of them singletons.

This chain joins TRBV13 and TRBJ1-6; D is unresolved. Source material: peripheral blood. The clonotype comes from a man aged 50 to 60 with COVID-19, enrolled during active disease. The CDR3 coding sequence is TGTGCCAGCAGCTCCCTGGGTGGGAGTAATTCACCCCTCCACTTT. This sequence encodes CASSSLGGSNSPLHF.